This paragraph covers one T cell receptor beta chain sequence. This entry comes from a study of blood T cell repertoires in COVID-19. Study-wide context: The United States, Italy and Spain supplied acute and convalescent COVID-19 samples.

Under the authors' procedure: Using reference gene primer amplification, nucleated cell counts were estimated. Clones were sequenced by immunoSEQ multiplex PCR, and TCRdb holds only the in-frame ones, with some missing. The D gene and trimming were derived from the DNA, and the V and J assignments and clone size from that table. The sample has roughly 220,000 clones; around four fifths are singletons. The sequence was obtained from a man between 25 and 39 years old with active or convalescent COVID-19. The sequenced material came from peripheral blood.

The DNA of the CDR3 is TGTGCCAGCAGCCAAAACGGGAACACTGAAGCTTTCTTT. This encodes CASSQNGNTEAFF. This sequence joins TRBV7-2 and TRBJ1-1; D gene uncertain. The CDR3 totals 13 residues. V dropped 5 bases and J dropped 1 base, with 8 bases sitting between them. CDR1 and CDR2 from the germline V gene are SGHTA and FQGNSA.